Presented here are 10 T cell receptor beta chains from one specimen sequenced in a study of cytomegalovirus exposure and HLA in healthy donors. The study ran its PCR with 60 Vbeta and 13 Jbeta primers. Clones were read by immunoSEQ multiplex PCR, and TCRdb kept only the in-frame ones, dropping some. The sample lists approximately 100,000 clones, roughly 70% occurring once. The sample consisted of PBMCs. The origin of the receptors is a man aged 40-49 years in good health and CMV-seropositive.

V usage is TRBV15 and J usage is TRBJ2-7; D unclear. Germline CDR1 and CDR2: LNHNV and YYDKDF (reference sequence). There are 13 residues in the CDR3. Deletions cut 3 bases from V and 7 bases from J, with 13 bases between. Here the CDR3 reads CATSSALFGEQYF. Written as DNA, the CDR3 is TGTGCCACCAGCAGTGCCCTTTTCGGGGAGCAGTACTTC.

The chain couples TRBV5-1 to TRBJ2-1, with D perhaps TRBD2 (6 bases). The CDR3 totals 12 residues. Germline assignment: CDR1 SGHRS and CDR2 YFSETQ. The ends were cut back, 2 bases at V and 7 bases at J, with 7 bases in the middle. The CDR3 region is CASSFGGNEQFF. The CDR3 DNA sequence: TGCGCCAGCAGCTTCGGAGGGAATGAGCAGTTCTTC.

CDR3 residues: CASSYDNSYGYTF. The CDR3 region has the DNA TGTGCCAGCAGTTACGACAACTCCTATGGCTACACCTTC. V gene TRBV28 combines with J gene TRBJ1-2; D is undetermined. Trimming cost V 4 bases and J 4 bases, with 10 bases left between them. The CDR3 is 13 residues long. Looked up from germline, CDR1 is MDHEN and CDR2 is SYDVKM.

This clone showed up just a few times. This chain links TRBV9 with TRBJ2-6, with a weak D call TRBD2 (7 bases). Germline-derived CDR1 and CDR2 are SGDLS and YYNGEE. Trimming removed 3 bases from V and 4 bases from J, with 23 bases in between. The CDR3 is made up of 19 amino acids. DNA for the CDR3: TGTGCCAGCAGCGGGTGGGGGGGACAAGCCACCTCCGGGGCCAACGTCCTGACTTTC. Protein sequence: CASSGWGGQATSGANVLTF.

This clone showed up just once. The chain recombines TRBV2 with TRBJ1-2; D ambiguous. The V end was cut by 6 bases, the J end by 7 bases, with 12 bases between. The CDR3 covers 12 residues. Per the germline V gene, CDR1 is SNHLY and CDR2 is FYNNEI. The CDR3 reads CASSAISGGYTF. Written as DNA, the CDR3 is TGTGCCAGCAGCGCGATCAGCGGTGGCTACACCTTC. Supplemented by reference TRBV2 and TRBJ1-2, the full variable domain reads EPEVTQTPSHQVTQMGQEVILRCVPISNHLYFYWYRQILGQKVEFLVSFYNNEISEKSEIFDDQFSVERPDGSNFTLKIRSTKLEDSAMYFCASSAISGGYTFGSGTRLTVV.

This clone was observed once. The chain joins TRBV29-1 to TRBJ1-2; unclear D gene. CDR3 size: 13 residues. CDR1 is SQVTM, CDR2 ANQGSEA, per germline. The V end lost 7 bases, the J end lost 8 bases, and 20 bases lay between the germline ends. In nucleotides, the CDR3 is TGCAGCGCTCGAGGCGGGGTGATGGCGGGCTACACCTTC. It yields the protein CSARGGVMAGYTF.

This clone was counted between two and nine times. The chain employs TRBV9 and TRBJ2-1; 8 bases are a match to TRBD2. Trimming cost V 6 bases and J 0 bases; bases outside gene matches: 5. Germline V gene sequence: CDR1 SGDLS, CDR2 YYNGEE. This CDR3 spans 15 amino acids. This chain's CDR3 is CASTGGAPSYNEQFF. The CDR3 nucleotides read TGTGCCAGCACCGGGGGGGCCCCCTCCTACAATGAGCAGTTCTTC.

The chain uses TRBV6-4 and TRBJ1-5; TRBD1 matches at 9 bases. V dropped 5 bases and J dropped 0; count of bases not matched to a gene: 5. CDR3 length: 16 amino acids. The germline gives CDR1 MRHNA, CDR2 SNTAGT. CDR3 DNA: TGTGCCAGCAGTAAGGGACAGGGAGTTAGCAATCAGCCCCAGCATTTT. It translates to CASSKGQGVSNQPQHF.

The J gene is TRBJ2-1, the V gene TRBV27; 10 bases are shared with TRBD2. The CDR3 is 14 amino acids. Germline loops: CDR1 MNHEY, CDR2 SMNVEV (reference sequence). V gave up 7 bases and J gave up 3 bases; unmatched junction bases: 3. In DNA, the CDR3 is TGTGCCAGCAAGCTAGCGGGAGTCTACAATGAGCAGTTCTTC. Its translation: CASKLAGVYNEQFF.

This chain connects TRBV7-2 to TRBJ2-5; possibly TRBD2 for D (6 bases). Trimming left V 4 bases short and J 5 bases short, with 17 bases between. Germline loops: CDR1 SGHTA, CDR2 FQGNSA. The length of the CDR3 is 15 residues. In DNA form, the CDR3 reads TGTGCCAGCAGCTCCAGCCTAGGGAGGATGGAGACCCAGTACTTC. Encoded protein: CASSSSLGRMETQYF.